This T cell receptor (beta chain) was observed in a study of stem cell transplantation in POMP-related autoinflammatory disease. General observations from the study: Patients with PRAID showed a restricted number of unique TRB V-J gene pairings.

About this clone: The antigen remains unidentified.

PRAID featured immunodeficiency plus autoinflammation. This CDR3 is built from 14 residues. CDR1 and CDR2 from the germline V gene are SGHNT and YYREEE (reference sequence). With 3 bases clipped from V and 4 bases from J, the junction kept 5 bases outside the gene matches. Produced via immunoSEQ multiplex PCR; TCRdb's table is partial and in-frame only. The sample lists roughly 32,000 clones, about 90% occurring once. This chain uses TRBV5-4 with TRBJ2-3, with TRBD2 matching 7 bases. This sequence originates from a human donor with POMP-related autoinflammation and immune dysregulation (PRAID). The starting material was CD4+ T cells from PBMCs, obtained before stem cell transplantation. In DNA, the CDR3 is TGTGCCAGCAGCTCGACTAGCAGGTCAGATACGCAGTATTTT. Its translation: CASSSTSRSDTQYF. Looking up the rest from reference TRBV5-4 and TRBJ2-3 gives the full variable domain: ETGVTQSPTHLIKTRGQQVTLRCSSQSGHNTVSWYQQALGQGPQFIFQYYREEENGRGNFPPRFSGLQFPNYSSELNVNALELDDSALYLCASSSTSRSDTQYFGPGTRLTVL.